This entry lists 30 T cell receptor beta chains sequenced from one sample in a study of CD8 T cells in Susac syndrome. It was with random hexamers that 0.5 to 1 ug RNA was reverse transcribed. TCRdb re-called the immunoSEQ multiplex PCR reads with MiXCR, one entry per CDR3 protein. The sample lists some 150,000 distinct CDR3 sequences; roughly 96% were seen once. Sequencing was performed on CD8+ T cells from PBMCs. These receptors originate from a human donor with multiple sclerosis.

This sequence joins TRBV20-1 and TRBJ2-7; D remains ambiguous. V gave up 3 bases and J gave up 0 bases, with 9 bases separating them. Germline V gene data show CDR1 as DFQATT and CDR2 as SNEGSKA (reference sequence). The CDR3 is 13 residues long. CDR3 loop: CSASHRSSYEQYF. Here the CDR3 DNA reads TGCAGTGCTAGCCATAGGAGCTCCTACGAGCAGTACTTC.

The V and J genes are TRBV29-1 and TRBJ1-1, with D possibly matching TRBD1 (5 bases). This CDR3 has 14 residues. Germline-derived CDR1 and CDR2 are SQVTM and ANQGSEA. V lost 3 bases to trimming and J lost 1 base, with 12 bases between them. CDR3 bases: TGCAGCGTTGAGAGGGACGTAGCGAACACTGAAGCTTTCTTT. Its translation is CSVERDVANTEAFF.

The gene calls are TRBV20-1 and TRBJ1-1; D gene ambiguous. In germline, CDR1 is DFQATT, CDR2 SNEGSKA (reference sequence). V was trimmed by 0 bases and J by 5 bases, leaving 19 bases between them. The CDR3 consists of 16 residues. The CDR3 nucleotides read TGCAGTGCTAGAGATCGCGCCAGCCAAAGAGGGACTGAAGCTTTCTTT. Protein sequence: CSARDRASQRGTEAFF.

The chain has TRBV20-1 and TRBJ1-2, with unresolved D. The CDR3 length is 12 residues. Germline V gene sequence: CDR1 DFQATT, CDR2 SNEGSKA (reference sequence). Trimming took 6 bases from V and 2 from J, leaving 10 bases between them. The CDR3 coding sequence is TGCAGTGCCGGGGTGGCGAACTATGGCTACACCTTC. This sequence encodes CSAGVANYGYTF.

This chain uses TRBV5-4 with TRBJ2-1, with D possibly being TRBD1 (5 bases). CDR1 SGHNT and CDR2 YYREEE come from the germline V gene (reference sequence). This CDR3 region has 14 residues. V was clipped by 1 base and J by 5 bases, with 10 bases between them. The CDR3 here is CASSLMGQHNEQFF. The CDR3 nucleotides read TGTGCCAGCAGCTTGATGGGGCAGCACAATGAGCAGTTCTTC.

The V and J genes are TRBV12-3 or TRBV12-4 and TRBJ2-5; no firm D call. The V gene lost 6 bases and the J gene lost 1 base, with 6 bases spanning the gap. This CDR3 is 12 amino acids long. CDR3 nucleotide sequence: TGTGCCAGCAGGAGATCCCAAGAGACCCAGTACTTC. This translates into CASRRSQETQYF.

The chain links TRBV29-1 to TRBJ1-1; D ambiguous. Between the trimmed V and J ends, which lost 7 bases and 1 base, there was a span of 13 bases. From germline, CDR1 is SQVTM and CDR2 ANQGSEA. The CDR3 is made up of 13 amino acids. CDR3 sequence (DNA): TGCAGCGCCGAGGACGGTAGGAACACTGAAGCTTTCTTT. Amino acids: CSAEDGRNTEAFF.

This chain connects TRBV27 to TRBJ2-3; 7 bases map to TRBD2. Losses at the gene ends were 5 bases for V and 6 bases for J; bases not matched to a gene: 11. Germline CDR1 is MNHEY and CDR2 is SMNVEV (reference sequence). This CDR3 region has 15 residues. The CDR3 nucleotides read TGTGCCAGCAGTCTCTCGGGGGGAACCATGGATACGCAGTATTTT. As protein: CASSLSGGTMDTQYF.

The rearrangement uses TRBV20-1 and TRBJ2-2; D gene unclear. The CDR3 contains 13 residues. CDR1 and CDR2 from the germline V gene are DFQATT and SNEGSKA (reference sequence). Trimming took off 0 bases at V and 5 bases at J, with 7 bases between the two ends. The CDR3 reads CSARDQWTGELFF. DNA of the CDR3: TGCAGTGCTAGAGACCAGTGGACCGGGGAGCTGTTTTTT.

This rearrangement joins TRBV14 to TRBJ1-2, with 7 bases identical to TRBD1. CDR3 length: 15 residues. V dropped 0 bases and J dropped 7; count of bases not matched to a gene: 8. Looked up from germline, CDR1 is SGHDN and CDR2 is FVKESK. CDR3 bases: TGTGCCAGCAGCCAAGATAGGAAGGGGGCCTCTGGCTACACCTTC. Translated, it gives CASSQDRKGASGYTF.

J is TRBJ2-5 and V is TRBV12-3 or TRBV12-4; perhaps TRBD2 as D (6 bases). The CDR3 totals 15 residues. V was pared by 6 bases and J by 5 bases, with 19 bases between. CDR3 coding DNA: TGTGCCAGCAGCGACGGGGAGGTACCTAGGGAGACCCAGTACTTC. Amino acids: CASSDGEVPRETQYF.

The chain carries TRBV5-1 and TRBJ2-5, with D perhaps TRBD2 (6 bases). The germline gives CDR1 SGHRS, CDR2 YFSETQ. The CDR3 runs to 15 residues. V lost 0 bases and J 1 base, leaving 10 bases between the germline ends. CDR3 DNA: TGCGCCAGCAGCTTGGAGTGGGGGGTCCAAGAGACCCAGTACTTC. Translation gives CASSLEWGVQETQYF.

This clonotype was detected once. The gene calls are TRBV23-1 and TRBJ1-6; a possible D gene is TRBD1 (5 bases). TRBV23-1 is marked as an open reading frame, function uncertain. Deletions cut 4 bases from V and 7 bases from J, with 11 bases between. CDR3 length: 14 amino acids. The chain's CDR3 is CASSPRAGNSPLHF. Here the CDR3 DNA reads TGCGCCAGCAGTCCCAGGGCTGGCAATTCACCCCTCCACTTT.

The V gene is TRBV7-9, the J gene TRBJ2-5; either TRBD1 or TRBD2 may fit D (6 bases each). Germline V lookup: CDR1 SEHNR, CDR2 FQNEAQ (reference sequence). The germline V and J ends were trimmed by 8 bases and 0 bases, with 10 bases remaining between them. The CDR3 sequence is 13 residues long. The CDR3: CASSGANQETQYF. CDR3 sequence (DNA): TGTGCCAGCTCGGGGGCAAACCAAGAGACCCAGTACTTC. The entire variable domain, with the rest obtained from reference TRBV7-9 and TRBJ2-5, is as follows: DTGVSQNPRHKITKRGQNVTFRCDPISEHNRLYWYRQTLGQGPEFLTYFQNEAQLEKSRLLSDRFSAERPKGSFSTLEIQRTEQGDSAMYLCASSGANQETQYFGPGTRLLVL.

The V and J genes are TRBV30 and TRBJ2-7; the D gene is possibly TRBD1 (5 bases). The CDR3 length is 11 residues. Germline V gives CDR1 GTSNPN, CDR2 SVGIG (reference sequence). V was shortened by 8 bases and J by 3 bases, with 11 bases between the two germline ends. Here the CDR3 DNA reads TGTGCCGGGGCGAATGGCTACGAGCAGTACGTC. Encoded protein: CAGANGYEQYV.

The chain recombines TRBV4-1 with TRBJ1-5, with D possibly being TRBD1 (6 bases). V was trimmed by 5 bases and J by 1 base, leaving 9 bases between them. Per germline, CDR1 MGHRA and CDR2 YSYEKL. The length of the CDR3 is 14 residues. The CDR3 DNA sequence: TGCGCCAGCAGCGAGGGACAAAGCAATCAGCCCCAGCATTTT. Its translation is CASSEGQSNQPQHF.

V usage is TRBV2 and J usage is TRBJ2-3; D is uncertain. Germline values: CDR1 SNHLY, CDR2 FYNNEI. The V end was cut by 2 bases, the J end by 2 bases, with 14 bases between. The CDR3 covers 16 residues. CDR3 residues: CASSELRSEYTDTQYF. CDR3 coding DNA: TGTGCCAGCAGTGAACTTCGGTCAGAATACACAGATACGCAGTATTTT.

This clonotype came up once. The chain couples TRBV6-5 to TRBJ1-5; D unclear. Trimming pared 4 bases from V and 6 bases from J, leaving 10 bases between. This CDR3 has 13 amino acids. Germline V gene sequence: CDR1 MNHEY, CDR2 SVGAGI. Here the CDR3 DNA reads TGTGCCAGCAGTTTGGGATGGGGTCAGCCCCAGCATTTT. Its translation: CASSLGWGQPQHF.

The chain recombines TRBV29-1 with TRBJ2-5; D uncertain. Germline assignment: CDR1 SQVTM and CDR2 ANQGSEA. The CDR3 extends over 15 amino acids. V was shortened by 2 bases and J by 4 bases, with 17 bases between the two germline ends. DNA of the CDR3: TGCAGCGTTGAATGGGCAATACATGTGTCAGAGACCCAGTACTTC. Its protein product is CSVEWAIHVSETQYF.

The chain is built from TRBV2 and TRBJ2-7, with a weak D call TRBD1 (6 bases). Trimming removed 6 bases from V and 3 bases from J, with 12 bases in between. Per germline, CDR1 SNHLY and CDR2 FYNNEI. The CDR3 has 13 residues. The chain's CDR3 is CASSWGQNYEQYV. The DNA for the CDR3 is TGTGCCAGCAGCTGGGGGCAGAACTACGAGCAGTACGTC.

Here the CDR3 DNA reads TGTGCCAGCAGTGAAGCCGGGACGAACACTGAAGCTTTCTTT. It yields the protein CASSEAGTNTEAFF. The chain combines TRBV12-3 or TRBV12-4 with TRBJ1-1; maybe TRBD1 (5 bases). The CDR3 loop spans 14 amino acids. V lost 5 bases and J 1 base, leaving 11 bases between the germline ends.

V is TRBV20-1 and J is TRBJ1-5; 8 bases align to TRBD1. The CDR3 has 16 amino acids. J was trimmed by 3 bases and V by 3 bases; bases with no gene match: 10. Per the germline V gene, CDR1 is DFQATT and CDR2 is SNEGSKA (reference sequence). CDR3 amino acids: CSARGIGQGVNQPQHF. The CDR3 nucleotides read TGCAGTGCTAGGGGGATAGGACAGGGCGTCAATCAGCCCCAGCATTTT.

The chain combines TRBV20-1 with TRBJ2-3; possibly TRBD2 for D (5 bases). CDR1 and CDR2 from the germline V gene are DFQATT and SNEGSKA (reference sequence). Between the trimmed V and J ends, which lost 7 bases and 2 bases, there was a span of 13 bases. There are 13 residues in the CDR3. The CDR3 region is CSEKAAFTDTQYF. The CDR3 DNA sequence: TGCAGTGAGAAAGCGGCCTTCACAGATACGCAGTATTTT.

V is TRBV13 and J is TRBJ2-7; D perhaps matches TRBD2 (6 bases). Germline V gene data show CDR1 as PRHDT and CDR2 as FYEKMQ (reference sequence). This CDR3 spans 13 amino acids. V lost 5 bases, J lost 7 bases, and 15 bases lay in between. The CDR3 loop is CASSIGGLSEQYF. The CDR3 DNA reads TGTGCCAGCAGCATCGGGGGACTGTCTGAGCAGTACTTC.

The J gene is TRBJ2-5, the V gene TRBV20-1; tentatively, D is TRBD2 (6 bases). Germline lookup yields CDR1 DFQATT and CDR2 SNEGSKA (reference sequence). Trimming left V 6 bases short and J 5 bases short, with 25 bases between. The CDR3 spans 16 residues. The CDR3 reads CSANPGGGVSVETQYF. The CDR3 DNA reads TGCAGTGCCAACCCAGGTGGAGGGGTCAGTGTGGAGACCCAGTACTTC.

The chain combines TRBV6-5 with TRBJ2-7, with 9 bases matching TRBD1. The CDR3 contains 15 residues. Germline V lookup: CDR1 MNHEY, CDR2 SVGAGI. After removal of 6 bases from V and 0 bases from J, the junction contained 6 bases not matched to a gene. The CDR3 region has the DNA TGTGCCAGCAGCGTAGGACAGGGGCCCTCCTACGAGCAGTACGTC. Protein product: CASSVGQGPSYEQYV.

The rearrangement joins TRBV2 to TRBJ1-1; D ambiguous. Between the trimmed V and J ends, which lost 7 bases and 1 base, there was a span of 10 bases. The CDR3 loop spans 13 amino acids. CDR1 is SNHLY and CDR2 is FYNNEI in the germline V gene. CDR3 sequence reads: CASTWRRNTEAFF. The CDR3 nucleotides are TGTGCCAGCACCTGGCGGAGGAACACTGAAGCTTTCTTT. Full variable domain (outside the CDR3, taken from reference TRBV2 and TRBJ1-1): EPEVTQTPSHQVTQMGQEVILRCVPISNHLYFYWYRQILGQKVEFLVSFYNNEISEKSEIFDDQFSVERPDGSNFTLKIRSTKLEDSAMYFCASTWRRNTEAFFGQGTRLTVV.

The rearrangement links TRBV19 to TRBJ2-1; tentative D call: TRBD1 (6 bases). V shed 3 bases and J shed 4 bases, with 10 bases lying between them. Germline V gene data show CDR1 as LNHDA and CDR2 as SQIVND (reference sequence). This CDR3 has 14 amino acids. The CDR3 nucleotides are TGTGCCAGTAGTATCCGTCAGGGGTACAATGAGCAGTTCTTC. As protein: CASSIRQGYNEQFF.

The rearrangement links TRBV7-9 to TRBJ2-1; 10 nucleotides align to TRBD1. This CDR3 is built from 16 residues. V dropped 4 bases and J dropped 7; count of bases not matched to a gene: 10. Germline V gene data show CDR1 as SEHNR and CDR2 as FQNEAQ (reference sequence). The DNA of the CDR3 is TGTGCCAGCAGCTCCAACCGGGACAGGGGCGAGAATGAGCAGTTCTTC. This codes for CASSSNRDRGENEQFF. The whole variable domain, remainder taken from reference TRBV7-9 and TRBJ2-1, is DTGVSQNPRHKITKRGQNVTFRCDPISEHNRLYWYRQTLGQGPEFLTYFQNEAQLEKSRLLSDRFSAERPKGSFSTLEIQRTEQGDSAMYLCASSSNRDRGENEQFFGPGTRLTVL.

The chain recombines TRBV7-9 with TRBJ1-5; 8 bases line up with TRBD1. V shed 5 bases, J shed 2 bases, and the junction held 2 bases outside the gene matches. The germline CDR1 and CDR2 sequences are SEHNR and FQNEAQ (reference sequence). The CDR3 loop spans 14 amino acids. CDR3 region: CASSPGQGNQPQHF. The DNA for the CDR3 is TGTGCCAGCAGCCCGGGACAGGGCAATCAGCCCCAGCATTTT.